The rows below give T cell receptor beta chains drawn from one sample of a study of T cells in Graves' hyperthyroidism and ophthalmopathy. TCRdb itself ran the multiplex PCR reads through MiXCR, one entry per CDR3 protein. This table holds hundreds of thousands of distinct CDR3 sequences, approximately 15% found once. Sequencing was performed on blood. Every receptor here comes from a young man with Graves' ophthalmopathy. The CDR3 runs from the conserved cysteine through the conserved F or W. The order of the fields is V gene, J gene, clone size, D gene, CDR3 DNA, CDR3 protein. D genes are given only for firm matches. For some rows the clone size is stated as once, few or many, or as a class when expanded; others skip it.

v_call: TRBV25-1; j_call: TRBJ2-5; clone_size: many; d_call: -; cdr3_nt: TGTGCCAGCAGTGCACTTCAGACAGAGACCCAGTACTTC; cdr3_aa: CASSALQTETQYF
v_call: TRBV28; j_call: TRBJ1-5; clone_size: many; d_call: -; cdr3_nt: TGTGCCAGCAGTAATGTCCAGGGACAGCCCCAGCATTTT; cdr3_aa: CASSNVQGQPQHF
v_call: TRBV11-1; j_call: TRBJ2-7; clone_size: -; d_call: -; cdr3_nt: TGTGCCAGCAGTTCCCCCGGGCAGAACTCCTACGAGCAGTACTTC; cdr3_aa: CASSSPGQNSYEQYF
v_call: TRBV12-3/TRBV12-4; j_call: TRBJ1-2; clone_size: -; d_call: TRBD1; cdr3_nt: TGTGCCAGCAGCCCCGGGACAGGGGATCCCTATGGCTACACCTTC; cdr3_aa: CASSPGTGDPYGYTF
v_call: TRBV2; j_call: TRBJ1-6; clone_size: many; d_call: TRBD1; cdr3_nt: TGTGCCAGCAGTGAATGGGCAGGGGGCGTCCCACCCCTCCACTTT; cdr3_aa: CASSEWAGGVPPLHF
v_call: TRBV13; j_call: TRBJ2-7; clone_size: many; d_call: -; cdr3_nt: TGTGCCAGCAGCTTGTCGGGGAACTCCTACGAGCAGTACTTC; cdr3_aa: CASSLSGNSYEQYF
v_call: TRBV7-8; j_call: TRBJ2-7; clone_size: many; d_call: -; cdr3_nt: TGTGCCAGCAGCTTAACACCAAAGCCGAAGTACGAGCAGTACTTC; cdr3_aa: CASSLTPKPKYEQYF
v_call: TRBV4-1; j_call: TRBJ2-1; clone_size: many; d_call: TRBD2; cdr3_nt: TGCGCCAGCAGCCAAGTCCCAATAGCGGGGGGCCTTTACAATGAGCAGTTCTTC; cdr3_aa: CASSQVPIAGGLYNEQFF
v_call: TRBV7-2; j_call: TRBJ2-5; clone_size: many; d_call: -; cdr3_nt: TGTGCCAGCAGCTTAAATTCGGGGGGCAGAGAGACCCAGTACTTC; cdr3_aa: CASSLNSGGRETQYF
v_call: TRBV6-1; j_call: TRBJ2-7; clone_size: few; d_call: -; cdr3_nt: TGTGCCAGCAGCCTCAGGGCGGAGTCCTACGAGCAGTACTTC; cdr3_aa: CASSLRAESYEQYF
v_call: TRBV18; j_call: TRBJ2-7; clone_size: many; d_call: -; cdr3_nt: TGTGCCAGCTCACCAGTCAGAGCCCCGACGGGCGAGCAGTACTTC; cdr3_aa: CASSPVRAPTGEQYF
v_call: TRBV6-1; j_call: TRBJ2-2; clone_size: few; d_call: TRBD2; cdr3_nt: TGTGCCAGCAGTGAGGGTAGCGGGTGGGTGAGCACCGGGGAGCTGTTTTTT; cdr3_aa: CASSEGSGWVSTGELFF
v_call: TRBV5-5; j_call: TRBJ2-1; clone_size: many; d_call: TRBD1; cdr3_nt: TGTGCCAGCAGCCGGACAGGGTTGGACCCCTACAATGAGCAGTTCTTC; cdr3_aa: CASSRTGLDPYNEQFF
v_call: TRBV6-5; j_call: TRBJ2-7; clone_size: many; d_call: TRBD2; cdr3_nt: TGTGCCAGCAGTTACGTCGGGACTACCTACGAGCAGTACTTC; cdr3_aa: CASSYVGTTYEQYF
v_call: TRBV7-9; j_call: TRBJ2-5; clone_size: many; d_call: TRBD2; cdr3_nt: TGTGCCAGCAGCCCCACTAGCGGGGGCGGTCGAGAGACCCAGTACTTC; cdr3_aa: CASSPTSGGGRETQYF
v_call: TRBV7-9; j_call: TRBJ2-2; clone_size: -; d_call: -; cdr3_nt: TGTGCCAGCAGCCCGGGTTACACCGGGGAGCTGTTTTTT; cdr3_aa: CASSPGYTGELFF
v_call: TRBV5-1; j_call: TRBJ1-6; clone_size: -; d_call: -; cdr3_nt: TGCGCCAGCAATTTAGGATCTGGTAATTCACCCCTCCACTTT; cdr3_aa: CASNLGSGNSPLHF
v_call: TRBV12-3/TRBV12-4; j_call: TRBJ2-2; clone_size: many; d_call: TRBD2; cdr3_nt: TGTGCCAGCACCTTTGGTCTAGCGGGGGGCGACAGCGGGGAGCTGTTTTTT; cdr3_aa: CASTFGLAGGDSGELFF
v_call: TRBV6-1; j_call: TRBJ1-2; clone_size: many; d_call: -; cdr3_nt: TGTGCCAGCAGATCAGGAAATAACTATGGCTACACCTTC; cdr3_aa: CASRSGNNYGYTF
v_call: TRBV6-1; j_call: TRBJ2-5; clone_size: many; d_call: -; cdr3_nt: TGTGCCAGCAGACTAGGACAGAACCAAGAGACCCAGTACTTC; cdr3_aa: CASRLGQNQETQYF
v_call: TRBV6-2/TRBV6-3; j_call: TRBJ1-5; clone_size: -; d_call: -; cdr3_nt: TGTGCCAGCAGGCCGGTGGATAGCAATCAGCCCCAGCATTTT; cdr3_aa: CASRPVDSNQPQHF
v_call: TRBV7-6; j_call: TRBJ1-6; clone_size: few; d_call: -; cdr3_nt: TGTGCCAGCAGCTTAGGGGGCGACAGTTTTTCACCCCTCCACTTT; cdr3_aa: CASSLGGDSFSPLHF
v_call: TRBV7-9; j_call: TRBJ2-1; clone_size: many; d_call: TRBD2; cdr3_nt: TGTGCCAGCAGCTCCGGGGTCCGGACTAGCGGGCACAATGAGCAGTTCTTC; cdr3_aa: CASSSGVRTSGHNEQFF
v_call: TRBV20-1; j_call: TRBJ2-5; clone_size: many; d_call: -; cdr3_nt: TGCAGTGCTAGAGTTCTCCTGCCCGCCGGCGTAACCCAAGAGACCCAGTACTTC; cdr3_aa: CSARVLLPAGVTQETQYF
v_call: TRBV2; j_call: TRBJ2-7; clone_size: many; d_call: -; cdr3_nt: TGTGCCAGCAGTGAAACCCCATGGGACGCAGACTCCTACGAGCAGTACTTC; cdr3_aa: CASSETPWDADSYEQYF
v_call: TRBV5-6; j_call: TRBJ1-4; clone_size: many; d_call: -; cdr3_nt: TGTGCCAGCAGCTTCCGGGTCGTGAATGAAAAACTGTTTTTT; cdr3_aa: CASSFRVVNEKLFF
v_call: TRBV5-4; j_call: TRBJ2-3; clone_size: -; d_call: -; cdr3_nt: TGTGCCAGCAGCAATGGACGGTTCTATGGAGATACGCAGTATTTT; cdr3_aa: CASSNGRFYGDTQYF
v_call: TRBV11-3; j_call: TRBJ2-1; clone_size: -; d_call: -; cdr3_nt: TGTGCCAGCAGGGGCGGTTGGGGTGGTAAGACGAATGAGCAGTTCTTC; cdr3_aa: CASRGGWGGKTNEQFF
v_call: TRBV4-1; j_call: TRBJ1-1; clone_size: few; d_call: -; cdr3_nt: TGCGCCAGCAGCCAAGATAGTACTGAAGCTTTCTTT; cdr3_aa: CASSQDSTEAFF
v_call: TRBV7-9; j_call: TRBJ2-3; clone_size: many; d_call: TRBD1; cdr3_nt: TGTGCCAGCAGACCGACAGGGCCCTCCACAGATACGCAGTATTTT; cdr3_aa: CASRPTGPSTDTQYF
v_call: TRBV7-9; j_call: TRBJ2-7; clone_size: many; d_call: TRBD2; cdr3_nt: TGTGCCAGCAGCTCAGGTAGCGGGAGCTCCTACGAGCAGTACTTC; cdr3_aa: CASSSGSGSSYEQYF
v_call: TRBV2; j_call: TRBJ2-5; clone_size: -; d_call: TRBD2; cdr3_nt: TGTGCCAGCAGTGAGCAGCGGGGCTACCAAGAGACCCAGTACTTC; cdr3_aa: CASSEQRGYQETQYF
v_call: TRBV11-2; j_call: TRBJ1-2; clone_size: many; d_call: -; cdr3_nt: TGTGCCAGCACCATCCCGGGAGAGGGAAACTATGGCTACACCTTC; cdr3_aa: CASTIPGEGNYGYTF
v_call: TRBV4-1; j_call: TRBJ2-3; clone_size: -; d_call: TRBD2; cdr3_nt: TGCGCCAGCAGCCCAAGCGGGGGCCGAGGGTATACGCAGTATTTT; cdr3_aa: CASSPSGGRGYTQYF
v_call: TRBV12-3/TRBV12-4; j_call: TRBJ2-1; clone_size: -; d_call: -; cdr3_nt: TGTGCCAGCAGTTTTAACATTGAGCAGTTCTTC; cdr3_aa: CASSFNIEQFF
v_call: TRBV4-3; j_call: TRBJ2-1; clone_size: -; d_call: TRBD1; cdr3_nt: TGCGCCAGCAGCCAAGGACAGGGGACCACTGATGAGCAGTTCTTC; cdr3_aa: CASSQGQGTTDEQFF
v_call: TRBV28; j_call: TRBJ2-7; clone_size: many; d_call: TRBD1; cdr3_nt: TGTGCCAGCAGATTGGACAGGAAGGCATCCTACGAGCAGTACTTC; cdr3_aa: CASRLDRKASYEQYF
v_call: TRBV19; j_call: TRBJ1-4; clone_size: -; d_call: -; cdr3_nt: TGTGCCAGTAGTATCCCCCGGGGAGCGGGTAATGAAAAACTGTTTTTT; cdr3_aa: CASSIPRGAGNEKLFF
v_call: TRBV15; j_call: TRBJ1-2; clone_size: few; d_call: -; cdr3_nt: TGTGCCACCAGCAGAGATGCGTCAGGGTCTGGGGGCTACACCTTC; cdr3_aa: CATSRDASGSGGYTF
v_call: TRBV4-1; j_call: TRBJ2-7; clone_size: few; d_call: TRBD2; cdr3_nt: TGCGCCAGCAGCCAGGGGGGAAGAGTGGCTAGCGGGATTTATGAGCAGTACTTC; cdr3_aa: CASSQGGRVASGIYEQYF
v_call: TRBV10-3; j_call: TRBJ1-1; clone_size: -; d_call: -; cdr3_nt: TGTGCCATCAGTGGAGTGCACACACAGAAAGCTTTCTTT; cdr3_aa: CAISGVHTQKAFF
v_call: TRBV24-1; j_call: TRBJ2-5; clone_size: many; d_call: -; cdr3_nt: TGTGCCACCAGTGATTGGTGGACAGCAGGTCAAGAGACCCAGTACTTC; cdr3_aa: CATSDWWTAGQETQYF
v_call: TRBV7-9; j_call: TRBJ1-4; clone_size: many; d_call: -; cdr3_nt: TGTGCCAGCAGCTCCACCCGAGGCAATGAAAAACTGTTTTTT; cdr3_aa: CASSSTRGNEKLFF
v_call: TRBV6-5; j_call: TRBJ2-7; clone_size: -; d_call: -; cdr3_nt: TGTGCCAGCAGTTACTCCGAACAGGGATTGGGCGAGCAGTACTTC; cdr3_aa: CASSYSEQGLGEQYF
v_call: TRBV6-2/TRBV6-3; j_call: TRBJ2-7; clone_size: -; d_call: TRBD2; cdr3_nt: TGTGCCAGCAGTTACTCGTGGCGGGAGGAACCGCAGTACTTC; cdr3_aa: CASSYSWREEPQYF
v_call: TRBV12-3/TRBV12-4; j_call: TRBJ2-3; clone_size: many; d_call: -; cdr3_nt: TGTGCCAGCAGACCCAGAGGTTTGGGGGGCCAAGATACGCAGTATTTT; cdr3_aa: CASRPRGLGGQDTQYF
v_call: TRBV6-6; j_call: TRBJ1-2; clone_size: many; d_call: TRBD1; cdr3_nt: TGTGCCAGCAGTTACCCCGGACAGGACCGCTATGGCTACACCTTC; cdr3_aa: CASSYPGQDRYGYTF
v_call: TRBV15; j_call: TRBJ2-2; clone_size: -; d_call: -; cdr3_nt: TGTGCCACCAGCAGGGAGAACACCGGGGAGCTGTTTTTT; cdr3_aa: CATSRENTGELFF
v_call: TRBV7-2; j_call: TRBJ2-7; clone_size: once; d_call: TRBD2; cdr3_nt: TGTGCCAGCAGCTTAGAGGGGACTAGCGGGAGTCTCTACGAGCAGTACTTC; cdr3_aa: CASSLEGTSGSLYEQYF